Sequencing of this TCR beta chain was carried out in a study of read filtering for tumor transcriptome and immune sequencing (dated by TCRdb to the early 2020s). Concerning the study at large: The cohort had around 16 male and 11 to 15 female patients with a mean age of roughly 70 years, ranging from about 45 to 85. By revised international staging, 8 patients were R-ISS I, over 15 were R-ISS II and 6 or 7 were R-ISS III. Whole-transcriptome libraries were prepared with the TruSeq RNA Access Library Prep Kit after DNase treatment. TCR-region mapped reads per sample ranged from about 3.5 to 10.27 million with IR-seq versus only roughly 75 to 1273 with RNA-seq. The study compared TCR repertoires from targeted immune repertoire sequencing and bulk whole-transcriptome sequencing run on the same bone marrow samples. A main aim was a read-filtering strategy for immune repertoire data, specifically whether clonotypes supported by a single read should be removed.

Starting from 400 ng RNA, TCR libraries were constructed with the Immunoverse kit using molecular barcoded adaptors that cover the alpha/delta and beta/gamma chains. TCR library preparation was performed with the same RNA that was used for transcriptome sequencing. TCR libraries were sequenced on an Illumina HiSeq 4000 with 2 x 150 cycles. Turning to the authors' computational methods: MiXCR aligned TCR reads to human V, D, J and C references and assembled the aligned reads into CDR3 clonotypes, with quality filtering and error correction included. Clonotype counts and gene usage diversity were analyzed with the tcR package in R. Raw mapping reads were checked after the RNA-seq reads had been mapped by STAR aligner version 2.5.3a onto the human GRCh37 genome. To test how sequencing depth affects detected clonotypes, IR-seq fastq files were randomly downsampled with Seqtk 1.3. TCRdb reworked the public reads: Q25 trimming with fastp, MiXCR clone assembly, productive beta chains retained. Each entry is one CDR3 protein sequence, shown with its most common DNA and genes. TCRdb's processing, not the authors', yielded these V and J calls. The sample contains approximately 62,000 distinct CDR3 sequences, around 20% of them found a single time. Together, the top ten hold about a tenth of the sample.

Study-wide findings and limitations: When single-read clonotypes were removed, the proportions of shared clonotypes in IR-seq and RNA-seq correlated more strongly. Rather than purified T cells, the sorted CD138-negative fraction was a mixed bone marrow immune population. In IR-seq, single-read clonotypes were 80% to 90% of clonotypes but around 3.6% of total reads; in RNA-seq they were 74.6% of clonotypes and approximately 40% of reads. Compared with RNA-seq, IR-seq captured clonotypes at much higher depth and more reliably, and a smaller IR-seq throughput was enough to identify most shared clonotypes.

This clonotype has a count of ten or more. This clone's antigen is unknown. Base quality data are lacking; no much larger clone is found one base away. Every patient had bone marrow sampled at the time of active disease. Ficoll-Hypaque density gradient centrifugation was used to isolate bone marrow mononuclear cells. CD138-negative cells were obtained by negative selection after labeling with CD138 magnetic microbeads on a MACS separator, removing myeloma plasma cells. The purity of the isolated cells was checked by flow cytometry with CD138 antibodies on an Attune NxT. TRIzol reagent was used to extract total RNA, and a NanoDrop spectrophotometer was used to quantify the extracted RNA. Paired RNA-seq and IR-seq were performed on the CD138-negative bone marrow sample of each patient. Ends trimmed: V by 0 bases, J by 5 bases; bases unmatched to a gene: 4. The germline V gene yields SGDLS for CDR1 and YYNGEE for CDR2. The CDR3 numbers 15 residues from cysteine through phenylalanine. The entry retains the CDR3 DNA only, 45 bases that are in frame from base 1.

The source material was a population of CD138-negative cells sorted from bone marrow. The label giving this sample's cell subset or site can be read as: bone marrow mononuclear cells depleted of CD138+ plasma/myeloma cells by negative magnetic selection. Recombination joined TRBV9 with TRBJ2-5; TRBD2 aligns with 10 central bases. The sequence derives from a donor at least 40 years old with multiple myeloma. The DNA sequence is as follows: TGTGCCAGCAGCGTAGGGGCTAGCGGGGGTGAGACCCAGTACTTC. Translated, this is CASSVGASGGETQYF. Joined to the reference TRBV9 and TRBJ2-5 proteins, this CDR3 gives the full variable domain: DSGVTQTPKHLITATGQRVTLRCSPRSGDLSVYWYQQSLDQGLQFLIQYYNGEERAKGNILERFSAQQFPDLHSELNLSSLELGDSALYFCASSVGASGGETQYFGPGTRLLVL.